The present TCR beta chain was sequenced within a study of T cell changes during pregnancy in multiple sclerosis (dated by TCRdb to the late 2010s). For the wider study: In women with multiple sclerosis, the researchers looked at how the T cell repertoire shifted as pregnancy progressed.

The receptor library was made with the immunoSEQ multiplex PCR assay. Held by TCRdb, this immuneACCESS table contains in-frame sequences only and omits some clones. Under half of the omission traces to an unresolved V gene where checked; the cause of the rest is unknown. The sample data list tens of thousands of clones, and over 80% of these were observed just once. The ten largest clones capture roughly 1% of the sample. A word on this clone: Its specific antigen is unknown. Base quality data are lacking; no much larger clone is found one base away.

Via the germline V gene, CDR1 is MRHNA and CDR2 SNTAGT. The CDR3 runs 13 amino acids, cysteine and phenylalanine included. Just CDR3 DNA is preserved here, 39 bases in frame from base 1. Between the V and J ends, shortened by 4 bases and 3 bases respectively, the junction contains 10 bases. The sample was peripheral blood, taken in the first trimester of pregnancy. Rearrangement joined TRBV6-4 to TRBJ2-7; TRBD1 is possibly the D segment (5 matching bases). The clonotype comes from a female donor with multiple sclerosis, enrolled in a pregnancy study. The CDR3 reads as follows: CASSVDRGYEQYF. The bases are TGTGCCAGCAGTGTCGATAGGGGCTACGAGCAGTACTTC.